This T cell receptor beta chain is from a study of identical twins. Healthy Caucasian individuals made up all the donors. A universal primer site was incorporated via template switching, and the cDNA contained unique molecular identifiers. TCRdb independently ran MiXCR on the 5' RACE reads; one entry per CDR3 protein. The sample holds fewer than 500,000 distinct CDR3 sequences, approximately 14% seen once. The CDR3 contains 11 residues. CDR1 and CDR2 from the germline V gene are MNHEY and SVGAGI. The V gene lost 3 bases and the J gene lost 7 bases, with 6 bases spanning the gap. These same data were also listed under a study on yellow fever vaccine responses in identical twins.

The sample taken for sequencing was CD4+ T cells sorted from blood. This receptor was identified in a woman under 30 in good health. The chain is built from TRBV6-5 and TRBJ1-1; no definite D call. As DNA, the CDR3 is TGTGCCAGCAGTTATCGGGGTGAAGCTTTCTTT. Translating it yields CASSYRGEAFF.